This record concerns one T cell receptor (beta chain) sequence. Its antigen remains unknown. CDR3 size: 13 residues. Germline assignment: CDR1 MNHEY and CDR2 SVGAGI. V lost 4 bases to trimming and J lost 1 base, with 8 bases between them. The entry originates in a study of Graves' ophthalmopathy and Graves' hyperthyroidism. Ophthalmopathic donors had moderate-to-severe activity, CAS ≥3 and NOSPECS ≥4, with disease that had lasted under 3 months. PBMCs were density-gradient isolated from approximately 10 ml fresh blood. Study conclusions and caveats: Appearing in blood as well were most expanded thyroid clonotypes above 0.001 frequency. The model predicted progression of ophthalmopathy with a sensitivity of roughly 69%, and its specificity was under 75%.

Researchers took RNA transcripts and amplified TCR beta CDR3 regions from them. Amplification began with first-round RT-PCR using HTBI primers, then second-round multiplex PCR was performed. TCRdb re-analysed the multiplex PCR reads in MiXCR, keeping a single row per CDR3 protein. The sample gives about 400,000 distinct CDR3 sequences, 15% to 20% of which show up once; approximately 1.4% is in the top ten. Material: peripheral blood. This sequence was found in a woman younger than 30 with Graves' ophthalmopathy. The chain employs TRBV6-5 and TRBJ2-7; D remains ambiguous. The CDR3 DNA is TGTGCCAGCAGTTTCGCAGAGTCCTACGAGCAGTACTTC. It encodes CASSFAESYEQYF.